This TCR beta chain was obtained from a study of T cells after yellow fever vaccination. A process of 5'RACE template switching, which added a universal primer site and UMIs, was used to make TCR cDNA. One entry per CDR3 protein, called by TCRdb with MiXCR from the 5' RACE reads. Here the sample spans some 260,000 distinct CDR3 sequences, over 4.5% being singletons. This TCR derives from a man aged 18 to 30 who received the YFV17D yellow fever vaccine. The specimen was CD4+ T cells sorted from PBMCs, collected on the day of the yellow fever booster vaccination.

Written as DNA, the CDR3 is TGCGCCAGCAGCCCAAGGGGAGGGGAAGCTTTCTTT. Translation gives CASSPRGGEAFF. The chain recombines TRBV5-1 with TRBJ1-1; tentative D call: TRBD1 (5 bases). CDR1 and CDR2 from the germline V gene are SGHRS and YFSETQ. Trimming took off 4 bases at V and 8 bases at J, with 12 bases between the two ends. The CDR3 sequence is 12 residues long.